The rows below give T cell receptor beta chains drawn from one sample of a study of blood T cell repertoires in COVID-19. TCRdb's table, derived via immunoSEQ multiplex PCR, lists solely in-frame clones and lacks some. The table shows fewer than 250,000 clones, with around 90% occurring only once. Sequenced material: PBMCs or T cells enriched from blood (not recorded which). These receptors were collected from a woman between 18 and 29 years old who had recovered from COVID-19. Both conserved end residues are part of each CDR3. A D gene is named only where the DNA matches it firmly. Part of the rows lack a size; the others show once, few, many or a class for expanded clones.

TRBV7-9	TRBD2	TRBJ2-2	.	TGTGCCAGCAGCTCCCAGCGGGGGGCGGTAACCGGGGAGCTGTTTTTT	CASSSQRGAVTGELFF
TRBV3-1/TRBV3-2	.	TRBJ1-4	few	TGTGCCAGCAGCCAGGGGGGAAGGGGAGAAAAACTGTTTTTT	CASSQGGRGEKLFF
TRBV28	TRBD1	TRBJ1-5	.	TGTGCCAGCAGCCTAGACAGGGTAATAAGTCAGCCCCAGCATTTT	CASSLDRVISQPQHF
TRBV5-1	.	TRBJ1-3	.	TGCGCCAGCAGCTTGGACACCACTAACTCTGGAAACACCATATATTTT	CASSLDTTNSGNTIYF
TRBV3-1/TRBV3-2	.	TRBJ1-2	.	TGTGCCAGCAGCCTTACGGGGTTCGAGGCGTATGGCTACACCTTC	CASSLTGFEAYGYTF
TRBV4-1	TRBD1	TRBJ2-7	.	TGCGCCAGCAGCCTCCAGGGACAGGGCTACGAGCAGTACTTC	CASSLQGQGYEQYF
TRBV6-5	TRBD1	TRBJ1-1	.	TGTGCCAGCAGCAGTAGGACAGGGCTGAACACTGAAGCTTTCTTT	CASSSRTGLNTEAFF
TRBV9	TRBD1	TRBJ1-2	.	TGTGCCAGCAGCGTAGGGATGACAGGGGCCCCGGGCTACACCTTC	CASSVGMTGAPGYTF
TRBV30	.	TRBJ2-3	.	TGTGCCTGGAGTGTATCGGTGAGCACAGATACGCAGTATTTT	CAWSVSVSTDTQYF
TRBV6-1	TRBD1	TRBJ2-3	.	TGTGCCAGCAGTGACGTGGGACAGACGGATACGCAGTATTTT	CASSDVGQTDTQYF
TRBV2	.	TRBJ1-6	once	TGTGCCAGCGGCATCCCCCGATTCCTTAATTCACCCCTCCACTTT	CASGIPRFLNSPLHF
TRBV4-1	.	TRBJ2-3	.	TGCGCCAGCAGCCAATTACAGGTAAAAGATACGCAGTATTTT	CASSQLQVKDTQYF
TRBV27	.	TRBJ1-1	once	TGTGCCAGCAGTATAACAGTGAACACTGAAGCTTTCTTT	CASSITVNTEAFF
TRBV2	TRBD1	TRBJ1-4	.	TGTGCCAGCAGCAAGGGGACAGGGAGGGAAAAACTGTTTTTT	CASSKGTGREKLFF
TRBV2	.	TRBJ1-5	.	TGTGCCAGCAGGGCCGGGACTTATCAGCCCCAGCATTTT	CASRAGTYQPQHF
TRBV30	.	TRBJ2-5	.	TGTGCCTGGAGGGGGAAGGGGCTGGAGACCCAGTACTTC	CAWRGKGLETQYF
TRBV3-1/TRBV3-2	TRBD1	TRBJ1-2	.	TGTGCCAGCAGCCAATCCGACAGGGGGCATGGCTACACCTTC	CASSQSDRGHGYTF
TRBV28	.	TRBJ1-4	.	TGTGCCAGCAGTGGAGCAGGGTGGGGGCCCGGTAATGAAAAACTGTTTTTT	CASSGAGWGPGNEKLFF
TRBV28	.	TRBJ2-7	.	TGTGCCAGCAGTTATACAGGCTACGAGCAGTACTTC	CASSYTGYEQYF
TRBV15	TRBD1	TRBJ1-3	once	TGTGCCACCAGCAGAGGGGACAGCAGAAACACCATATATTTT	CATSRGDSRNTIYF
TRBV27	.	TRBJ1-2	.	TGTGCCAGCAGTTTGTCCAGAAACTATGGCTACACCTTC	CASSLSRNYGYTF
TRBV11-2	.	TRBJ1-1	.	TGTGCCAGCAGCTTAGGGCTCATGAACACTGAAGCTTTCTTT	CASSLGLMNTEAFF
TRBV28	.	TRBJ1-2	once	TGTGCCAGCAGTGTCGGAGGGCCCCGAATGATAGGCGGCTACACCTTC	CASSVGGPRMIGGYTF
TRBV9	.	TRBJ2-1	.	TGTGCCAGCAGCGTAGTTTCTAAAAGCTCCTACAATGAGCAGTTCTTC	CASSVVSKSSYNEQFF
TRBV28	.	TRBJ2-7	.	TGTGCCAGCAGTTTAATGGGCCACGAGCAGTACTTC	CASSLMGHEQYF
TRBV30	.	TRBJ1-5	.	TGTGCCTGGAGCCCAGACCTCAGGGGATCGAACAATCAGCCCCAGCATTTT	CAWSPDLRGSNNQPQHF
TRBV6-1	TRBD1	TRBJ1-2	few	TGTGCCAGCAGTGATGGGACAGCGATCTATGGCTACACCTTC	CASSDGTAIYGYTF
TRBV4-2	.	TRBJ2-1	.	TGTGCCAGCAGCCATCCGGTGGGCCACCCCTACAATGAGCAGTTCTTC	CASSHPVGHPYNEQFF
TRBV4-1	.	TRBJ2-7	.	TGCGCCAGCAGCCAAGAGGGCGCGCTGGGGGGCTACGAGCAGTACTTC	CASSQEGALGGYEQYF
TRBV29-1	.	TRBJ2-3	.	TGCAGCGTTGAGTGGGGGGCAGATACGCAGTATTTT	CSVEWGADTQYF
TRBV29-1	TRBD1	TRBJ2-2	.	TGCAGCGTCGGACAGGTACTCACCGGGGAGCTGTTTTTT	CSVGQVLTGELFF